The present T cell receptor beta chain was sequenced within a study of CD8+CD57+ T cells in acquired aplastic anemia. Turning to the study itself: Sorted CD4+ plus CD8+ cells gave DNA averaging 3.2 ug.

Genomic DNA acted as the template from which TCR beta VDJ combination and CDR3 sequence profiling were carried out. TCRdb processed the reads anew with MiXCR; each CDR3 protein has one entry. The data show about 470,000 distinct CDR3 sequences, less than 35% seen once. Patients chosen for sequencing had CD8+CD57+ cells that had expanded, as shown by flow cytometry. Every patient was diagnosed with severe acquired aplastic anemia. Blood samples were obtained from patients who had received no prior therapy. CDR1 DFQATT and CDR2 SNEGSKA come from the germline V gene (reference sequence). Deletions cut 1 base from V and 7 bases from J, with 14 bases between. This CDR3 region has 13 residues. With regard to this clonotype: Its antigen is still unknown.

Study-wide results and caveats: No significant patient-versus-control difference appeared in CD8+ Simpson's diversity.

The chain employs TRBV20-1 and TRBJ2-7; TRBD2 is a possible D gene (7 bases). The sample was sorted CD4+, CD8+, or CD8+CD57+ T cells (not recorded which) from PBMCs. This receptor was obtained from a human donor with aplastic anemia. CDR3 residues: CSARARGGGEQYF. Written as DNA, the CDR3 is TGCAGTGCTAGAGCCCGGGGAGGGGGAGAGCAGTACTTC.